This T cell receptor beta chain was profiled in a study of blood T cell repertoires in COVID-19 (dated by TCRdb to the early 2020s). At the level of the whole study: Collaborator samples came from the United States, Italy and Spain and covered acute and convalescent phases of COVID-19. Where available, HLA class I and class II types were taken from metadata supplied by the sample provider and were not determined by assay-based typing. The repertoires were released in a freely available public database meant as a resource for research on the immune response to SARS-CoV-2. Samples were obtained from the ongoing ImmuneRACE study (first 160 participants) and from over 1,000 subjects provided by 6 global collaborators. Subjects who had been exposed to COVID-19, were actively infected with it, or had recovered from it provided the deeply sampled blood TCRbeta repertoires that made up the dataset. Sample metadata almost always included a de-identified subject ID, COVID-19 status, age in years and sex. The prospective study material was composed of cDNA or gDNA derived from T cells, B-cell-depleted T cells, or PBMCs.

TCRbeta CDR3 regions were amplified from genomic DNA using the immunoSEQ Assay, a bias-controlled multiplex PCR. Turning to the authors' computational methods: Within the assay, amplification of reference gene primers was used to estimate how many nucleated cells each sample contained. Sequence reads were collapsed and filtered to measure the absolute abundance of every unique TCRbeta CDR3 rearrangement. For each sample, productive Simpson clonality was calculated as the square root of Simpson's diversity index over productive rearrangements. TCRdb mirrors the immuneACCESS table, restricted to in-frame sequences. Some clones are absent from its copies; in checked studies, under half trace to an unresolved V gene, and the reason for the others is unknown. For V, J and clone size, that table is used; D and trimming come from the DNA. The sample contains around 200,000 clones, 86% of them found a single time. Clones ranked in the top ten supply roughly 4.5% of the sample.

Taken from cysteine to phenylalanine, the CDR3 has 13 residues. Only the CDR3 DNA stays, 39 bases, in frame from base 1. V is pared back by 4 bases and J by 2 bases, with 9 bases lying between the germline termini. Via the germline V gene (reference sequence), CDR1 is MNHNY and CDR2 SVGAGI. As regards this clone: Its antigen is not yet known. It has no much larger one-base neighbor in the sample; base qualities were not kept.

The paper as a whole reports these results and caveats: Clinical and demographic metadata were provided uncurated, with the amount varying by source and participant.

Collaborating institutions collected whole blood in K2EDTA tubes following their own protocols. Collaborator samples were shipped for TCRbeta analysis as frozen whole blood, isolated PBMCs, or DNA extracted from either sample type. The specimen sequenced was peripheral blood. The clonotype comes from a man in his forties or fifties with acute or convalescent COVID-19. The chain couples TRBV6-6 to TRBJ2-7, with TRBD2 as a weak D call on 6 bases. The nucleotide sequence is TGTGCCAGCAGTTTTCGGGAGACCTACGAGCAGTACTTC. Its translation is CASSFRETYEQYF.